A single sample is the source of the 19 T cell receptor beta chains below, sequenced in a study of response to subunit inactivated influenza vaccine. TCRdb reprocessed the RT-PCR reads via MiXCR and lists one record per CDR3 protein. The data contain 530,000 or so distinct CDR3 sequences, 25% of them singletons. This sample comprised CD4+ T cells sorted from PBMCs, obtained roughly 5 days after vaccination. Source of these receptors: a man aged 50 or older who received an inactivated influenza vaccine.

This clonotype was counted only a few times. The rearrangement uses TRBV12-3 or TRBV12-4 and TRBJ1-4; D call uncertain. V was cut by 1 base and J by 5 bases, with 8 bases left in between. The CDR3 is 14 amino acids. The CDR3 sequence: CASSLGAENEKLFF. The CDR3 DNA is TGTGCCAGCAGTTTAGGTGCAGAAAATGAAAAACTGTTTTTT.

This chain links TRBV5-4 with TRBJ2-5; D possibly matches TRBD1 or TRBD2 (5 bases each). Germline lookup yields CDR1 SGHNT and CDR2 YYREEE (reference sequence). V lost 4 bases and J 1 base, leaving 11 bases between the germline ends. This CDR3 is built from 14 residues. The CDR3 protein is CASSPEGPQETQYF. CDR3 in DNA: TGTGCCAGCAGCCCAGAGGGACCCCAAGAGACCCAGTACTTC.

The CDR3 reads CASSPARYNEQFF. DNA for the CDR3: TGTGCCAGCAGCCCTGCGCGGTACAATGAGCAGTTCTTC. The chain has TRBV7-8 and TRBJ2-1; D ambiguous. Per the germline V gene, CDR1 is SGHVS and CDR2 is FQNEAQ. CDR3 size: 13 residues. Trimming stripped 5 bases from V and 4 bases from J, with 9 bases between.

The gene calls are TRBV4-1 and TRBJ1-5, with D hard to call. V was shortened by 0 bases and J by 2 bases, with 14 bases between the two germline ends. Germline lookup yields CDR1 MGHRA and CDR2 YSYEKL. The CDR3 has 17 residues. CDR3 residues: CASSQEDLLWGNQPQHF. DNA for the CDR3: TGCGCCAGCAGCCAAGAGGATCTTTTATGGGGCAATCAGCCCCAGCATTTT.

This clonotype was detected only a few times. This sequence joins TRBV9 and TRBJ2-5; no clear D. This CDR3 is built from 15 residues. From germline, CDR1 is SGDLS and CDR2 YYNGEE. V shed 0 bases and J shed 5 bases, with 14 bases lying between them. CDR3 region: CASSVGGTERETQYF. Written as DNA, the CDR3 is TGTGCCAGCAGCGTAGGGGGAACGGAACGGGAGACCCAGTACTTC.

This clonotype was observed a few times. V is TRBV4-2 and J is TRBJ2-5; TRBD2 aligns across 7 bases. Losses at the gene ends were 1 base for V and 2 bases for J; bases not matched to a gene: 7. From germline, CDR1 is LGHNA and CDR2 YNFKEQ. This CDR3 spans 16 amino acids. The CDR3 here is CASSQGNSGRQETQYF. CDR3 nucleotide sequence: TGTGCCAGCAGCCAAGGAAATAGCGGGCGGCAAGAGACCCAGTACTTC.

This clonotype was found a few times. This chain joins TRBV20-1 and TRBJ2-5; TRBD2 matches at 10 bases. The germline CDR1 and CDR2 sequences are DFQATT and SNEGSKA (reference sequence). This CDR3 has 15 amino acids. The trim removed 6 bases at V and 0 bases at J, leaving 7 bases unmatched. CDR3 coding DNA: TGCAGTGCCAGGAAAGCGGGGGGGTACCAAGAGACCCAGTACTTC. This gives the protein CSARKAGGYQETQYF.

The chain links TRBV6-2 or TRBV6-3 to TRBJ2-1; the D is unclear. CDR1 is MNHEY and CDR2 is SVGEGT in the germline V gene. With 2 bases removed from V and 3 bases from J, the gap between germline ends came to 8 bases. The CDR3 covers 14 residues. This CDR3 is CASSYMTLYNEQFF. DNA for the CDR3: TGTGCCAGCAGTTACATGACACTCTACAATGAGCAGTTCTTC.

There are a few counts of this clonotype. The chain combines TRBV20-1 with TRBJ1-2, with 7 bases fitting TRBD1. The germline V gene has CDR1 DFQATT and CDR2 SNEGSKA (reference sequence). The V segment lost 0 bases and the J segment 3 bases; nucleotides outside the gene matches: 4. The CDR3 has 14 amino acids. DNA for the CDR3: TGCAGTGCTAGAGATCGCAGGGGGGACTATGGCTACACCTTC. Amino acids: CSARDRRGDYGYTF.

This clonotype was observed a few times. The gene calls are TRBV6-2 or TRBV6-3 and TRBJ2-6; D is unresolved. Looked up from germline, CDR1 is MNHEY and CDR2 is SVGEGT. The germline V and J ends were trimmed by 4 bases and 3 bases, with 10 bases remaining between them. The CDR3 runs to 15 residues. CDR3 in amino acids: CASSSQVLGANVLTF. For the CDR3, the DNA is TGTGCCAGCAGTTCCCAGGTTCTTGGGGCCAACGTCCTGACTTTC.

The chain joins TRBV3-1 to TRBJ1-1, with D possibly TRBD1 on 5 matching bases. This CDR3 comprises 14 residues. Germline CDR1 LGHDT, CDR2 YNNKEL (reference sequence). V was trimmed by 4 bases and J by 2 bases, leaving 11 bases between them. The CDR3 DNA sequence: TGTGCCAGCAGCCTCCTAGGGGCCAACACTGAAGCTTTCTTT. Protein product: CASSLLGANTEAFF.

A few counts support this clonotype. V gene TRBV15 combines with J gene TRBJ1-4; weak D call: TRBD1 (6 bases). This CDR3 has 14 amino acids. CDR1 is LNHNV and CDR2 is YYDKDF in the germline V gene (reference sequence). The germline V and J ends were trimmed by 4 bases and 0 bases, with 6 bases remaining between them. CDR3: CATSKGATNEKLFF. CDR3 DNA: TGTGCCACCAGCAAGGGGGCAACTAATGAAAAACTGTTTTTT.

This clonotype was recorded many times. The chain links TRBV24-1 to TRBJ2-5; TRBD2 is a possible D gene (5 bases). CDR3 size: 14 residues. Between the trimmed V and J ends, which lost 3 bases and 5 bases, there was a span of 12 bases. Germline lookup yields CDR1 KGHDR and CDR2 SFDVKD. The CDR3: CATSDTLSGETQYF. In DNA form, the CDR3 reads TGTGCCACCAGTGATACCCTAAGCGGTGAGACCCAGTACTTC.

The chain has TRBV28 and TRBJ1-2, with D maybe TRBD1 (5 bases). Trimming shortened V by 4 bases and J by 6 bases, and 21 bases separated the two germline ends. The CDR3 consists of 16 residues. Germline loops: CDR1 MDHEN, CDR2 SYDVKM. The CDR3 nucleotides are TGTGCCAGCAGTTCCCCCGGATCCGGGACCGGGGATGGCTACACCTTC. It codes for CASSSPGSGTGDGYTF.

The chain uses TRBV7-9 and TRBJ1-2, with D uncertain. Trimming removed 1 base at V and 14 bases at J, with 14 bases between. Germline V lookup: CDR1 SEHNR, CDR2 FQNEAQ (reference sequence). The CDR3 runs 12 residues. The CDR3 sequence: CASSLGPYEETF. The CDR3 DNA is TGTGCCAGCAGCTTAGGACCCTACGAAGAAACCTTC.

This sequence joins TRBV28 and TRBJ2-7, with 7 positions matching TRBD2. The CDR3 covers 13 residues. With 8 bases clipped from V and 8 bases from J, the junction kept 12 bases outside the gene matches. Germline assignment: CDR1 MDHEN and CDR2 SYDVKM. CDR3 protein: CASGPRGEYKQYF. CDR3 in DNA: TGTGCCAGCGGACCCCGGGGGGAGTACAAGCAGTACTTC.

The rearrangement joins TRBV20-1 to TRBJ2-5, with no clear D. Trimming left V 6 bases short and J 3 bases short, with 20 bases between. Per germline, CDR1 DFQATT and CDR2 SNEGSKA (reference sequence). This CDR3 region has 15 residues. The CDR3 coding sequence is TGCAGTGCCGCCCTGGGCAGCATCCGTAAAGAGACCCAGTACTTC. Protein sequence: CSAALGSIRKETQYF.

Only a few counts were recorded for this clonotype. J is TRBJ2-7 and V is TRBV4-3, with D maybe TRBD2 (5 bases). The length of the CDR3 is 15 residues. The V end lost 0 bases, the J end lost 0 bases, and 9 bases lay between the germline ends. Germline V gene sequence: CDR1 LGHNA, CDR2 YSLEER. CDR3 in DNA: TGCGCCAGCAGCCAAGAATTTACTAGCTCCTACGAGCAGTACTTC. Its protein is CASSQEFTSSYEQYF.

V usage is TRBV7-6 and J usage is TRBJ2-1; 12 nucleotides line up with TRBD2. The CDR3 covers 14 residues. Germline V gene lookup returns CDR1 SGHVS and CDR2 FNYEAQ. Losses at the gene ends were 5 bases for V and 8 bases for J; bases not matched to a gene: 4. CDR3 region: CASSRLAGVDEQFF. In DNA, the CDR3 is TGTGCCAGCAGCCGACTAGCGGGGGTCGATGAGCAGTTCTTC.